This is a list of T cell receptor beta chains from one sample in a study of graft-versus-host responses after intestinal transplantation. TCRdb's table, derived via immunoSEQ multiplex PCR, lists solely in-frame clones and lacks some. Counted here are about 50,000 clones, nearly 95% occurring once; the ten biggest clones make up approximately 2.7%. For these TCRs, the target antigens are not known. Sequences were derived from unstimulated CD4+ T cells sorted from spleen or lymph node cells, sampled before transplant. Receptor source: a human donor who was the organ donor for an intestinal transplant. The CDR3 runs from the conserved cysteine through the conserved F or W. Fields, in order: D gene, J gene, clone size, V gene, CDR3 DNA, CDR3 protein. The D gene is left open where the match is weak. Size is omitted from some rows. Given values are once, few, many or a class for expanded clones.

-	TRBJ2-3	-	TRBV11-1	TGTGCCAGCAGCCCCAACAGACGGGGACCCACAGATACGCAGTATTTT	CASSPNRRGPTDTQYF
-	TRBJ1-5	-	TRBV6-6	TGTGCCAGCAGTTCCGCGGGCGGTAGGGGAAATCAGCCCCAGCATTTT	CASSSAGGRGNQPQHF
TRBD1	TRBJ1-1	-	TRBV5-1	TGCGCCAGCAGCCTACAGGGGGGGACTGAAGCTTTCTTT	CASSLQGGTEAFF
-	TRBJ2-7	-	TRBV7-8	TGTGCCAGCAGCTTAGGACGGGAGAACGAGCAGTACTTC	CASSLGRENEQYF
TRBD2	TRBJ2-1	once	TRBV5-1	TGCGCCAGCAGCTTGGCGACTAGCGGGAGGAATGAGCAGTTCTTC	CASSLATSGRNEQFF
-	TRBJ2-5	-	TRBV7-2	TGTGCCAGCAGCCGTATGCCTACTAAAACTAGCACCGATTGGGAGACCCAGTACTTC	CASSRMPTKTSTDWETQYF
TRBD2	TRBJ2-7	-	TRBV5-6	TGTGCCAGCACCCCGGGACTAGCCACCTACGAGCAGTACTTC	CASTPGLATYEQYF
-	TRBJ2-6	-	TRBV6-6	TGTGCCAGCAGTGAGGAGTACTCTGGGGCCAACGTCCTGACTTTC	CASSEEYSGANVLTF
TRBD1	TRBJ2-7	-	TRBV18	TGTGCCAGCTCACCATCCCGGGACAGAAACTACGAGCAGTACTTC	CASSPSRDRNYEQYF
TRBD1	TRBJ2-2	-	TRBV4-2	TGTGCCAGCAGGAACCGGGACAGGGGGAACACCGGGGAGCTGTTTTTT	CASRNRDRGNTGELFF
-	TRBJ2-2	-	TRBV29-1	TGCAGCGTTTACAGAGACTCGTATAACACCGGGGAGCTGTTTTTT	CSVYRDSYNTGELFF
-	TRBJ2-3	-	TRBV7-2	TGTGCCAGCAGCATCGGACCGAGCACAGATACGCAGTATTTT	CASSIGPSTDTQYF
-	TRBJ2-2	-	TRBV5-4	TGTGCCAGCAGCTCGGACCCGAACACCGGGGAGCTGTTTTTT	CASSSDPNTGELFF
TRBD1	TRBJ1-3	-	TRBV30	TGTGCCTGGAGTGTAAGGCGGGACAGCTCTGGAAACACCATATATTTT	CAWSVRRDSSGNTIYF
TRBD1	TRBJ2-4	-	TRBV29-1	TGCAGCGCGGGACAGGGGGCAAACATTCAGTACTTC	CSAGQGANIQYF
TRBD1	TRBJ1-2	-	TRBV5-1	TGCGCCAGCAGCTCTCGGACAGGGGTGGATGGCTACACCTTC	CASSSRTGVDGYTF
-	TRBJ1-5	-	TRBV2	TGTGCCAGCACCCAACAGGGAAGGGGATATAGCAATCAGCCCCAGCATTTT	CASTQQGRGYSNQPQHF
-	TRBJ2-4	-	TRBV5-1	TGCGCCAGCAGCTTTGGCGGGGTCAAAAACATTCAGTACTTC	CASSFGGVKNIQYF
-	TRBJ1-2	-	TRBV27	TGTGCCAGCAGTTTAGTGGGCGGCTATGGCTACACCTTC	CASSLVGGYGYTF
TRBD1	TRBJ1-5	-	TRBV27	TGTGCCAGCAGTCCCCGGACAGGGCTCAATCAGCCCCAGCATTTT	CASSPRTGLNQPQHF
-	TRBJ1-5	-	TRBV10-3	TGTGCCATCAGTGTACAGGGAAGCAATCAGCCCCAGCATTTT	CAISVQGSNQPQHF
-	TRBJ2-7	-	TRBV5-1	TGCGCCAGCAGCTTGTCGATTCTAGGGGCCCCAAGTAAGCAGTACTTC	CASSLSILGAPSKQYF
-	TRBJ1-5	-	TRBV7-2	TGTGCCAGCAGCTTGCGCACTGAGTCAAATCAGCCCCAGCATTTT	CASSLRTESNQPQHF
-	TRBJ1-2	once	TRBV28	TGTGCCAGCAGTTTCTTCGGGACGTTCTATGGCTACACCTTC	CASSFFGTFYGYTF